This T cell receptor beta chain was captured in a study of identical twins' blood T cells. TCRdb reprocessed the 5' RACE reads with MiXCR, giving one entry per CDR3 protein. The sample carries roughly 380,000 distinct CDR3 sequences, over 25% recorded once. This clonotype was counted a few times. This CDR3 has 16 amino acids. CDR1 and CDR2 (germline): SGHRS, YFSETQ. The V and J ends lost 0 bases and 0 bases respectively, with 9 bases between them. The genes are TRBV5-1 and TRBJ2-2, with a tentative D call TRBD1 (5 bases). This clonotype was sampled from a woman aged 18 to 55 in good health. Sequenced: PBMCs. For the CDR3, the DNA is TGCGCCAGCAGCTTGGGCTGGGGCACGAACACCGGGGAGCTGTTTTTT. Its protein is CASSLGWGTNTGELFF.